One sample yielded the 25 T cell receptor beta chains listed below, sequenced in a study of blood T cells in healthy people across ages. A second PCR, run for about 7 to 11 cycles, used a sample-barcoded 5' primer plus a J-beta primer mix. MiXCR, run by TCRdb on the 5' RACE reads, gives a single entry per CDR3 protein. The sample lists hundreds of thousands of distinct CDR3 sequences; over 40% were seen once. Sequencing used blood. The receptors originated from a woman older than 75 in good health.

V gene TRBV2 combines with J gene TRBJ2-4, with no clear D. This CDR3 has 14 amino acids. CDR1 and CDR2 (germline): SNHLY, FYNNEI. V gave up 6 bases and J gave up 1 base, with 10 bases separating them. The chain's CDR3 is CASRKGKAKNIQYF. The CDR3 region has the DNA TGTGCCAGCAGAAAGGGCAAGGCCAAAAACATTCAGTACTTC.

The V and J genes are TRBV27 and TRBJ1-1, with D tentatively TRBD1 (6 bases). Germline CDR1 is MNHEY and CDR2 is SMNVEV (reference sequence). The V end lost 5 bases, the J end lost 1 base, and 20 bases lay between the germline ends. This CDR3 has 17 residues. CDR3 residues: CASSQYYWGGANTEAFF. The DNA of the CDR3 is TGTGCCAGCAGTCAATACTATTGGGGGGGGGCGAACACTGAAGCTTTCTTT.

The CDR3 region is CSVEQGENYEQYF. The DNA of the CDR3 is TGCAGCGTTGAACAGGGGGAGAATTACGAGCAGTACTTC. The chain couples TRBV29-1 to TRBJ2-7; 7 nucleotides match TRBD1. The CDR3 is 13 residues long. With 2 bases clipped from V and 4 bases from J, the junction kept 5 bases outside the gene matches. Germline assignment: CDR1 SQVTM and CDR2 ANQGSEA.

Note on this clonotype: A much larger clone lies a single base off, so this may be a read error. The rearrangement uses TRBV5-1 and TRBJ2-4; 8 bases are a match to TRBD2. The CDR3 runs 16 residues. Germline CDR1 SGHRS, CDR2 YFSETQ. Trimming removed 7 bases from V and 13 bases from J; junction bases left unmatched: 22. The CDR3 DNA reads as TGCGCCAGCGGCCCCCCAGTTCGAGCGGGGGACAATGAGCAGTACTTC. Residues: CASGPPVRAGDNEQYF.

In this sample, this clonotype turned up many times. The rearrangement uses TRBV20-1 and TRBJ2-1; no firm D call. The V and J ends lost 0 bases and 6 bases respectively, with 9 bases between them. The germline V gene has CDR1 DFQATT and CDR2 SNEGSKA (reference sequence). The CDR3 length is 13 residues. CDR3 in DNA: TGCAGTGCTAGAGACCCCAGCCTCAATGAGCAGTTCTTC. Translating gives CSARDPSLNEQFF.

This chain joins TRBV11-2 and TRBJ1-6; 10 nucleotides align to TRBD1. The CDR3 spans 16 residues. Germline loops: CDR1 SGHAT, CDR2 FQNNGV. J lost 5 bases, V lost 3 bases, and 4 bases had no gene match. In nucleotides, the CDR3 is TGTGCCAGCAGCTTCCCTGGGACAGGGGATAATTCACCCCTCCACTTT. It is translated as CASSFPGTGDNSPLHF.

The V call is TRBV4-3, the J call TRBJ1-6, with D perhaps matching TRBD1 (5 bases). V was shortened by 1 base and J by 8 bases, with 12 bases between the two germline ends. The germline V gene has CDR1 LGHNA and CDR2 YSLEER. The CDR3 totals 15 residues. CDR3 nucleotides: TGCGCCAGCAGCCAAGTGCTGGGAGGGGATTCACCCCTCCACTTT. Translation gives CASSQVLGGDSPLHF.

The V and J genes are TRBV4-2 and TRBJ2-1; no definite D call. The CDR3 is 16 residues long. Trimming pared 1 base from V and 4 bases from J, leaving 14 bases between. The germline CDR1 and CDR2 sequences are LGHNA and YNFKEQ. This CDR3 reads CASSQADRGPYNEQFF. Here the CDR3 DNA reads TGTGCCAGCAGCCAAGCTGATCGCGGACCATACAATGAGCAGTTCTTC.

The chain recombines TRBV20-1 with TRBJ2-5, with D tentatively TRBD1 (6 bases). V was pared by 4 bases and J by 5 bases, with 14 bases between. Per the germline V gene, CDR1 is DFQATT and CDR2 is SNEGSKA (reference sequence). This CDR3 comprises 13 residues. The CDR3 DNA sequence: TGCAGTGCTAAAAACAGGGTTCCGGAGACCCAGTACTTC. Amino acids: CSAKNRVPETQYF.

This clonotype was observed at least ten times. The chain employs TRBV3-1 and TRBJ2-7; 10 nucleotides agree with TRBD2. Per germline, CDR1 LGHDT and CDR2 YNNKEL (reference sequence). This CDR3 spans 16 amino acids. J was trimmed by 6 bases and V by 1 base; bases with no gene match: 9. The CDR3 nucleotides are TGTGCCAGCAGCCAAGCGGGTACTATAGCGGGAGGCGAGCAGTACTTC. Translated: CASSQAGTIAGGEQYF.

Note on this clonotype: A much larger clonotype is one base distant, so this may be a read error. The V call is TRBV7-9, the J call TRBJ2-5; D may be TRBD1 or TRBD2 (5 bases each). This CDR3 spans 15 amino acids. CDR1 and CDR2 from the germline V gene are SEHNR and FQNEAQ (reference sequence). V was cut by 2 bases and J by 5 bases, with 15 bases left in between. In DNA form, the CDR3 reads TGTGCCAGCAGCTTATTAGAGGGGTGTGGTGAGACCCAGTACTTC. This codes for CASSLLEGCGETQYF.

This clonotype came up many times. As DNA, the CDR3 is TGTGCCAGCAGCAAGGACAGGGTGGCTTGGGGACTAGGAGGTCTCAATGAGCAGTTCTTC. It is translated as CASSKDRVAWGLGGLNEQFF. The chain joins TRBV25-1 to TRBJ2-1; perhaps D is TRBD1 or TRBD2 (8 bases each). This CDR3 has 20 amino acids. Germline CDR1 MGHDK, CDR2 SYGVNS. The V end lost 6 bases, the J end lost 6 bases, and 33 bases lay between the germline ends.

The chain joins TRBV11-2 to TRBJ1-2; no reliable D call. CDR1 is SGHAT, CDR2 FQNNGV, per germline. The CDR3 has 15 residues. Trimming left V 1 base short and J 4 bases short, with 13 bases between. The CDR3 here is CASSLGLTSAYGYTF. The CDR3 DNA is TGTGCCAGCAGCTTAGGGTTGACATCGGCCTATGGCTACACCTTC.

This clonotype came up many times. The V and J genes are TRBV2 and TRBJ2-6; D remains ambiguous. Germline V gene data show CDR1 as SNHLY and CDR2 as FYNNEI. CDR3 length: 14 amino acids. V dropped 4 bases and J dropped 4 bases, with 8 bases sitting between them. The CDR3 nucleotides are TGTGCCAGCAGTGTTGATTCCGGGGCCAACGTCCTGACTTTC. Translating gives CASSVDSGANVLTF.

This clonotype was recorded only once. Given a much more abundant clone one base away, this may be a read error. The CDR3 loop is CSVEIAGMGDEQYF. The CDR3 DNA sequence: TGCAGCGTTGAGATAGCGGGAATGGGGGACGAGCAGTACTTC. This chain links TRBV29-1 with TRBJ2-7, with 8 bases fitting TRBD2. CDR3 size: 14 residues. The ends lost 3 bases at V and 5 bases at J; junction bases unmatched: 9. Germline V gene data show CDR1 as SQVTM and CDR2 as ANQGSEA.

Of note for this clonotype: Given a much more abundant clone one base away, this may be a read error. The genes are TRBV7-9 and TRBJ2-7, with TRBD2 matching 10 bases. The CDR3 extends over 14 amino acids. Trimming removed 7 bases from V and 7 bases from J; junction bases left unmatched: 10. From germline, CDR1 is SEHNR and CDR2 FQNEAQ (reference sequence). The CDR3 coding sequence is TGTGCCAGCACCGGACTAGCGGTTAACAATGAGCAGTACTTC. This encodes CASTGLAVNNEQYF.

This clonotype was observed many times. The rearrangement uses TRBV4-2 and TRBJ2-1, with D uncertain. CDR3 length equals 11 residues. Per germline, CDR1 LGHNA and CDR2 YNFKEQ. With 2 bases removed from V and 8 bases from J, the gap between germline ends came to 4 bases. The CDR3 spells CASSQSDEQFF. As DNA, the CDR3 is TGTGCCAGCAGCCAAAGCGATGAGCAGTTCTTC.

This clonotype appeared many times. V is TRBV2 and J is TRBJ2-1; tentative D call: TRBD2 (7 bases). This CDR3 contains 13 residues. V lost 4 bases and J lost 7, with 11 bases in between. Looked up from germline, CDR1 is SNHLY and CDR2 is FYNNEI. For the CDR3, the DNA is TGTGCCAGCAGTGCCCGGGGGGCGAATGAGCAGTTCTTC. Encoded protein: CASSARGANEQFF.

This clonotype has a handful of counts. The genes are TRBV5-1 and TRBJ2-1, with 11 bases lining up with TRBD1. The CDR3 runs to 15 residues. V lost 7 bases, J lost 4 bases, and 7 bases stayed unmatched. The V gene's germline CDR1 is SGHRS and CDR2 YFSETQ. CDR3 DNA: TGCGCCAGCGAACGGACAGGGGGCGCTTACAATGAGCAGTTCTTC. Protein product: CASERTGGAYNEQFF.

This clonotype was seen many times. J is TRBJ2-5 and V is TRBV15; 8 bases match TRBD2. Losses at the gene ends were 1 base for V and 2 bases for J; bases not matched to a gene: 3. Germline CDR1 and CDR2: LNHNV and YYDKDF (reference sequence). CDR3 length: 15 amino acids. The CDR3 here is CATSRVSGDQETQYF. The CDR3 coding sequence is TGTGCCACCAGCAGAGTTAGCGGGGATCAAGAGACCCAGTACTTC.

This clonotype was seen more than once but under ten times. The rearrangement links TRBV4-1 to TRBJ2-4; D possibly corresponds to TRBD1 (6 bases). CDR1 MGHRA and CDR2 YSYEKL come from the germline V gene. V shed 3 bases and J shed 13 bases, with 16 bases lying between them. The CDR3 is 13 residues long. This chain's CDR3 is CASSQNRVGEQYF. Written as DNA, the CDR3 is TGCGCCAGCAGCCAGAACAGGGTCGGGGAGCAGTACTTC.

The CDR3 DNA reads as TGCAGTGCTGGAGGAGGGGCGGGGAATGAGCAGTTCTTC. Translated, it gives CSAGGGAGNEQFF. J is TRBJ2-1 and V is TRBV20-1, with D tentatively TRBD2 (6 bases). The CDR3 runs 13 residues. Germline loops: CDR1 DFQATT, CDR2 SNEGSKA (reference sequence). Trimming cost V 5 bases and J 7 bases, with 15 bases left between them.

The chain joins TRBV6-2 or TRBV6-3 to TRBJ2-4, with TRBD1 identical over 9 bases. Germline V gene data show CDR1 as MNHEY and CDR2 as SVGEGT. V gave up 6 bases and J gave up 8 bases; unmatched junction bases: 8. The length of the CDR3 is 14 residues. The CDR3 nucleotides read TGTGCCAGCAGGACACAGGGGGCGGAGGACATTCAGTACTTC. Translation gives CASRTQGAEDIQYF.

In its sample, this clonotype was seen many times. The chain has TRBV20-1 and TRBJ2-1; TRBD1 aligns across 10 bases. Trimming removed 3 bases from V and 4 bases from J; junction bases left unmatched: 3. Germline V CDR1 and CDR2: DFQATT, SNEGSKA (reference sequence). The CDR3 is 14 amino acids. CDR3: CSASRDRGYNEQFF. In nucleotides, the CDR3 is TGCAGTGCTAGTAGGGACAGGGGATACAATGAGCAGTTCTTC.

Comment on this clonotype: A much larger clonotype is one base distant, so this may be a read error. The chain has TRBV25-1 and TRBJ1-2, with a possible D match to TRBD1 (6 bases). The CDR3 has 13 residues. Germline V lookup: CDR1 MGHDK, CDR2 SYGVNS. Trimming shortened V by 11 bases and J by 0 bases, and 13 bases separated the two germline ends. CDR3 sequence (DNA): TGTGCCCGCCTCCAGGGGCCTAACTATGGCTACACCTTC. Its protein is CARLQGPNYGYTF.